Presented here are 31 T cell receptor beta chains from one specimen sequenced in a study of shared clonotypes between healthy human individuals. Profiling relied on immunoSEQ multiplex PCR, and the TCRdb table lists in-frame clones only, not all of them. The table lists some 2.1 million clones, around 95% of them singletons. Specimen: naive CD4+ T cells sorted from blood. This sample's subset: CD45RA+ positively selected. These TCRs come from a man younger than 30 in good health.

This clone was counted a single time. CDR3 sequence reads: CASSQRTGGNQPQHF. CDR3 DNA: TGCGCCAGCAGCCAACGGACAGGGGGTAATCAGCCCCAGCATTTT. The chain has TRBV4-3 and TRBJ1-5; 10 nucleotides agree with TRBD1. The CDR3 has 15 amino acids. V shed 2 bases and J 4 bases; nucleotides not matched to a gene: 2. Germline V CDR1 and CDR2: LGHNA, YSLEER.

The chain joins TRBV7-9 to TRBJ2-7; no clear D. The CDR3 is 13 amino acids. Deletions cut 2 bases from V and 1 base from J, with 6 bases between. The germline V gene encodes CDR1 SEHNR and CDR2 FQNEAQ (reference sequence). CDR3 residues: CASSLQASYEQYF. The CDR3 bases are TGTGCCAGCAGCTTACAGGCTTCCTACGAGCAGTACTTC. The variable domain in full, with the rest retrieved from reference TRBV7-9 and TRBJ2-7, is DTGVSQNPRHKITKRGQNVTFRCDPISEHNRLYWYRQTLGQGPEFLTYFQNEAQLEKSRLLSDRFSAERPKGSFSTLEIQRTEQGDSAMYLCASSLQASYEQYFGPGTRLTVT.

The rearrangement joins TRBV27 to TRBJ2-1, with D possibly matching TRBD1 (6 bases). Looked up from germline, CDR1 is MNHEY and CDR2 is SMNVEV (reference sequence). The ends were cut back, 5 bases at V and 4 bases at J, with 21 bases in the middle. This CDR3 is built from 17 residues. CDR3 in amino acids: CASSIQQGSVKYNEQFF. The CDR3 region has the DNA TGTGCCAGCAGTATCCAACAGGGCTCCGTAAAATACAATGAGCAGTTCTTC.

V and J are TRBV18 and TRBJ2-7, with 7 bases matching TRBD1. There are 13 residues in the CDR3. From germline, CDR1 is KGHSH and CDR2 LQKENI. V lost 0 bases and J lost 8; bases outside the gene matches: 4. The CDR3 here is CASSPPGTVQQYF. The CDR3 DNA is TGTGCCAGCTCACCACCCGGGACAGTTCAGCAGTACTTC.

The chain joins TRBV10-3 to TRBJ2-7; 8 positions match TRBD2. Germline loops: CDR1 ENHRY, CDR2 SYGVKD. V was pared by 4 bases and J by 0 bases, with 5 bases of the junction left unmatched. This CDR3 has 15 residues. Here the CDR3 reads CAISGGAGVSYEQYF. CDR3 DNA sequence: TGTGCCATCAGTGGGGGAGCGGGGGTCTCCTACGAGCAGTACTTC.

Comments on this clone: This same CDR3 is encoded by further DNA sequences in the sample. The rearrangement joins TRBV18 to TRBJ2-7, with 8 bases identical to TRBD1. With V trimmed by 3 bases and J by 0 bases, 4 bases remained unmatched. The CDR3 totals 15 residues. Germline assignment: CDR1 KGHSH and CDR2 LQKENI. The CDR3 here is CASSPRQGSSYEQYF. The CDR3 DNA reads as TGTGCCAGCTCACCGAGACAGGGGTCCTCCTACGAGCAGTACTTC.

DNA for the CDR3: TGCGCCAGCATCGGAACGGCCGCCGAAGCTTTCTTT. Residues: CASIGTAAEAFF. V gene TRBV5-1 combines with J gene TRBJ1-1; no reliable D call. CDR1 is SGHRS and CDR2 is YFSETQ in the germline V gene. The CDR3 loop spans 12 amino acids. The V end was cut by 6 bases, the J end by 8 bases, with 14 bases between.

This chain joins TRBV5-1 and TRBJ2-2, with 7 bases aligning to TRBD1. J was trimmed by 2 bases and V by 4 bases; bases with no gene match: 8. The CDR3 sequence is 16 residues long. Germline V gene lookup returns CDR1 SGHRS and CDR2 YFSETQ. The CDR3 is CASSTRQGSNTGELFF. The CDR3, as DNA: TGCGCCAGCAGCACCAGACAGGGATCAAACACCGGGGAGCTGTTTTTT.

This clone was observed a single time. Here the CDR3 reads CASFDRMNTEAFF. The DNA for the CDR3 is TGTGCCAGCTTCGACAGGATGAACACTGAAGCTTTCTTT. The J gene is TRBJ1-1, the V gene TRBV6-1; D may be TRBD1 (6 bases). The CDR3 sequence is 13 residues long. CDR1 and CDR2 (germline): MNHNS, SASEGT. V shed 8 bases and J shed 0 bases, with 10 bases lying between them.

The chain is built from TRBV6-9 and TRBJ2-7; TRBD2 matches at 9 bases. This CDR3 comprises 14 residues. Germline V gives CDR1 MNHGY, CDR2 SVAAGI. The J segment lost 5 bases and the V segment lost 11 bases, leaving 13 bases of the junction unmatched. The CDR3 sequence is CAYSPGTSYHEQYF. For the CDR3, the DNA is TGTGCCTACTCCCCCGGGACTAGCTACCACGAGCAGTACTTC.

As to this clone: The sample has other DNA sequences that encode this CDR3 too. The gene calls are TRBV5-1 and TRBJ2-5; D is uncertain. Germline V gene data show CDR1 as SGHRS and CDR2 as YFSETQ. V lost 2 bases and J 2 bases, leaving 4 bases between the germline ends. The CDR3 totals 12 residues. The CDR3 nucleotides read TGCGCCAGCAGCTTCGGGCAAGAGACCCAGTACTTC. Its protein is CASSFGQETQYF.

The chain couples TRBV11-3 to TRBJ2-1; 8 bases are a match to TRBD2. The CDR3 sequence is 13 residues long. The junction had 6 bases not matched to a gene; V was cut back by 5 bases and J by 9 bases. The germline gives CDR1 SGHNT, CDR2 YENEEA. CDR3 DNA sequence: TGTGCCAGCAGCCCGGCCGCGGGAGGTGAGCAGTTCTTC. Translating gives CASSPAAGGEQFF.

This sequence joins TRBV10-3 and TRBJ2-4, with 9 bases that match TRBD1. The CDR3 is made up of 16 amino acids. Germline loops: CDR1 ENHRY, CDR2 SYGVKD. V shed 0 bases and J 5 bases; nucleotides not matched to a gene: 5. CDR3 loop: CAISESWTGEENIQYF. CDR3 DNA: TGTGCCATCAGTGAGTCGTGGACAGGGGAGGAAAACATTCAGTACTTC.

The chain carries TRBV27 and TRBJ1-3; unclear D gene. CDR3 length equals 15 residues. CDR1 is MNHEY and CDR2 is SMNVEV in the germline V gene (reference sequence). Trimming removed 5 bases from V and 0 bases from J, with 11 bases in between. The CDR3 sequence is CASSQPRGSGNTIYF. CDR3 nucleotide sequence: TGTGCCAGCAGTCAGCCACGGGGCTCTGGAAACACCATATATTTT.

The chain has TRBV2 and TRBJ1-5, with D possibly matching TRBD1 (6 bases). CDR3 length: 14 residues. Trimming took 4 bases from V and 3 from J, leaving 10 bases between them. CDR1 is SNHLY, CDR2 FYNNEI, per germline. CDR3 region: CASSAGAFNQPQHF. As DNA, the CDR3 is TGTGCCAGCAGTGCAGGGGCTTTCAATCAGCCCCAGCATTTT.

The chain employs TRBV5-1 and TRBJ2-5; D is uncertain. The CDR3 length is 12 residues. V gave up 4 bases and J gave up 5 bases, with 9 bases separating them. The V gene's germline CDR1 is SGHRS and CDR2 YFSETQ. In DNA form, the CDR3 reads TGCGCCAGCAGCCAGGATCTGGAGACCCAGTACTTC. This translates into CASSQDLETQYF.

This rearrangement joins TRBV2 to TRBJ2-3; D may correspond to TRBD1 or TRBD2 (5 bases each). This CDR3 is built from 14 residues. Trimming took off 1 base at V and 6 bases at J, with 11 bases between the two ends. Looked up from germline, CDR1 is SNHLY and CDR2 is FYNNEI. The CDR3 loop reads CASSEGGFRDTQYF. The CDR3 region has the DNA TGTGCCAGCAGTGAAGGGGGGTTCAGGGATACGCAGTATTTT.

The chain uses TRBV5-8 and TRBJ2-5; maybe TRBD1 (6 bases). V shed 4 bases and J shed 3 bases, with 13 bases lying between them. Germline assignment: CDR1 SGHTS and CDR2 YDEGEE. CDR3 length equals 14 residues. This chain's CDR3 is CASSTGTKKETQYF. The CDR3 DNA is TGTGCCAGCAGCACCGGGACAAAGAAAGAGACCCAGTACTTC.

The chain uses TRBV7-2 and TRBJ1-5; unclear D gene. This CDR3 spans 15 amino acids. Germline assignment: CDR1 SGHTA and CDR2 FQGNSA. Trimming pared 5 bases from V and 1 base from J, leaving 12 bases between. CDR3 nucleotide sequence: TGTGCCAGCAGCCAAGACACACTCAGCAATCAGCCCCAGCATTTT. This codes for CASSQDTLSNQPQHF.

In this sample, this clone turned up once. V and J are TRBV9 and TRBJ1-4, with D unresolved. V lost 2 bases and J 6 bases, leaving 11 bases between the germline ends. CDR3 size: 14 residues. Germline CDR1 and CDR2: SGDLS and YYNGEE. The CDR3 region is CASSVSGRDEKLFF. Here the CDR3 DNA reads TGTGCCAGCAGCGTGAGTGGGAGGGATGAAAAACTGTTTTTT.

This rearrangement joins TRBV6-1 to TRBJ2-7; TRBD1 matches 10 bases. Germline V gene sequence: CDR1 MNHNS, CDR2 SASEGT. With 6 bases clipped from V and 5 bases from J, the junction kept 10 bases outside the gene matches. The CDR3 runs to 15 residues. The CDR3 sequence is CASRGQGLRRDEQYF. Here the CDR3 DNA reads TGTGCCAGCAGGGGACAGGGGTTAAGGAGGGACGAGCAGTACTTC.

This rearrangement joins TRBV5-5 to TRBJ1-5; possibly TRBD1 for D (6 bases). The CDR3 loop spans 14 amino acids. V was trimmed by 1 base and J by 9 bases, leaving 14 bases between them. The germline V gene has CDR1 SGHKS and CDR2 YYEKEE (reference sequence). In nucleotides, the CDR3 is TGTGCCAGCAGCTTGTTGGGGGCGCAGGGGCCCCAGCATTTT. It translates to CASSLLGAQGPQHF.

The chain's CDR3 is CASSLLRGTNTGELFF. CDR3 in DNA: TGTGCCAGCAGCTTGCTGAGGGGCACGAACACCGGGGAGCTGTTTTTT. This rearrangement joins TRBV5-4 to TRBJ2-2; D possibly uses TRBD1 or TRBD2 (5 bases each). Germline values: CDR1 SGHNT, CDR2 YYREEE (reference sequence). The CDR3 sequence is 16 residues long. V was trimmed by 1 base and J by 0 bases, leaving 10 bases between them.

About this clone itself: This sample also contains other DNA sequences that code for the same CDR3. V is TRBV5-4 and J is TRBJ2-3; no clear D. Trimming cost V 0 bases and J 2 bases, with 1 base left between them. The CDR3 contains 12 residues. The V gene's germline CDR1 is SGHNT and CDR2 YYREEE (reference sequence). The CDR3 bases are TGTGCCAGCAGCTTGGCCACAGATACGCAGTATTTT. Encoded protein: CASSLATDTQYF.

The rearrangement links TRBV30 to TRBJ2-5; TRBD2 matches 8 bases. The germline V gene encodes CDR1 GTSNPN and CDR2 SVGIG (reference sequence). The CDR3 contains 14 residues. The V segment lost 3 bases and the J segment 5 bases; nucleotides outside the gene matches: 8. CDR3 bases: TGTGCCTGGAGGCTAGCGGGTGGGTGGGAGACCCAGTACTTC. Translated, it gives CAWRLAGGWETQYF. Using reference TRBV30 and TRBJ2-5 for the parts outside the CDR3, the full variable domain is SQTIHQWPATLVQPVGSPLSLECTVEGTSNPNLYWYRQAAGRGLQLLFYSVGIGQISSEVPQNLSASRPQDRQFILSSKKLLLSDSGFYLCAWRLAGGWETQYFGPGTRLLVL.

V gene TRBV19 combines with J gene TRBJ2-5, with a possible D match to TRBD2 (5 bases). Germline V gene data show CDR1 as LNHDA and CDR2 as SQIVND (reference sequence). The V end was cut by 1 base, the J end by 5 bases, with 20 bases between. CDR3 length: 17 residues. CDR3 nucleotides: TGTGCCAGTAGTATAGTTGCCCTAGCCCCCGCTAGGGAGACCCAGTACTTC. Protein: CASSIVALAPARETQYF.

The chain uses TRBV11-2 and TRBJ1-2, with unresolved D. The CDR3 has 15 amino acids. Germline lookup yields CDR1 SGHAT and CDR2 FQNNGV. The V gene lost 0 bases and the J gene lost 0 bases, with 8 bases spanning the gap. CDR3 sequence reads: CASSLDQVTNYGYTF. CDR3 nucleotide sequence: TGTGCCAGCAGCTTAGATCAGGTGACTAACTATGGCTACACCTTC.

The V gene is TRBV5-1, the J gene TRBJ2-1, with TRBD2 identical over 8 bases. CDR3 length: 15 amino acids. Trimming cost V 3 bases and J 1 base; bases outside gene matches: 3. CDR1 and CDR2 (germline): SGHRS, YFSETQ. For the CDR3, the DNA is TGCGCCAGCAGCTCGAGCGGGAGATCCTACAATGAGCAGTTCTTC. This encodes CASSSSGRSYNEQFF.

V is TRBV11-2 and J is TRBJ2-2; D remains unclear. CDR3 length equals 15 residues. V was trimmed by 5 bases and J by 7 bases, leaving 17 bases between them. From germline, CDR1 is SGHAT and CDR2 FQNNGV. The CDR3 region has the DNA TGTGCCAGCAGCCCGCAACTATCCATCAGCGGGGAGCTGTTTTTT. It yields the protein CASSPQLSISGELFF.

The CDR3: CAISLTDRDGYTF. CDR3 coding DNA: TGTGCCATCAGTCTAACAGACAGGGATGGCTACACCTTC. This rearrangement joins TRBV10-3 to TRBJ1-2; 7 positions match TRBD1. Germline assignment: CDR1 ENHRY and CDR2 SYGVKD. The ends lost 5 bases at V and 6 bases at J; junction bases unmatched: 6. The CDR3 spans 13 residues.

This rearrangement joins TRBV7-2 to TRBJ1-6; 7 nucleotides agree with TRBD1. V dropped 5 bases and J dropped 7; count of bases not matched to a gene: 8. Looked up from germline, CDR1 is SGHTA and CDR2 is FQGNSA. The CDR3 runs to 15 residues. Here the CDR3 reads CASSPRTGKNSPLHF. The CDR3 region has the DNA TGTGCCAGCAGCCCACGGACAGGAAAGAATTCACCCCTCCACTTT.